The source of this TCR beta chain is a study of TIL therapy for anti-PD-1-resistant metastatic lung cancer. About the study: Most patients had lung adenocarcinoma; a handful of tumors were EGFR-mutant, two ALK-rearranged; half smoked currently or formerly.

Time point described: pre-treatment sample, taken before nivolumab and TIL therapy. CDR1 MNHEY and CDR2 SVGAGI come from the germline V gene. Trimming cost V 0 bases and J 0 bases, with 8 bases left between them. CDR3 length equals 15 residues. A remark on this clone: Additional DNA sequences in this sample encode the identical CDR3.

This was the immunoSEQ v3 assay. Some clones are missing from TCRdb's copy, which holds only in-frame ones; the method was immunoSEQ multiplex PCR. The sample lists about 52,000 clones; approximately 79% were seen once. This TCR derives from a woman aged 30 to 85 with non-small cell lung cancer. The rearrangement links TRBV6-5 to TRBJ1-1, with TRBD1 as a possible D gene (6 bases). Sequences were derived from blood, sampled at baseline. In DNA form, the CDR3 reads TGTGCCAGCAGTTACTCCAGGGGCCTGAACACTGAAGCTTTCTTT. Translated, it gives CASSYSRGLNTEAFF.